This T cell receptor beta chain was observed in a study of identical twins. Each CDR3 protein is one row after TCRdb ran MiXCR on the 5' RACE reads. The top ten hold 3% of the sample, which has about 250,000 distinct CDR3 sequences, approximately 8.3% seen once. Findings of the study overall: Twin pairs' shared out-of-frame alpha sequences were enriched in low generation probability. With beta out-of-frame sequences, excess sharing by twins was weaker. Models predicted less out-of-frame TCR alpha sharing in monozygotic twins than was found.

The germline V gene has CDR1 MNHEY and CDR2 SVGAGI. The CDR3 consists of 12 residues. Trimming shortened V by 2 bases and J by 3 bases, and 4 bases separated the two germline ends. The sample holds many counts of this clonotype. Antigen specificity is unknown. The same sample was also used in a study of yellow fever vaccine responses in identical twins.

V and J are TRBV6-5 and TRBJ1-1; D remains unclear. The sequence came from a woman younger than 35 in good health. Source material: CD8+ T cells sorted from blood. CDR3 region: CASSYADTEAFF. CDR3 in DNA: TGTGCCAGCAGTTACGCCGACACTGAAGCTTTCTTT.